This section outlines one T cell receptor (beta chain) sequence together with its context. The data are from a study of blood T cell repertoires in COVID-19. Only in-frame clones appear in the TCRdb table, and some are missing; sequencing was by immunoSEQ multiplex PCR. The sample lists fewer than 250,000 clones, around 90% occurring once. CDR1 is LGHNA and CDR2 is YNFKEQ in the germline V gene. The CDR3 spans 18 residues. J was trimmed by 4 bases and V by 0 bases; bases with no gene match: 8. The rearrangement links TRBV4-2 to TRBJ2-3, with 12 bases matching TRBD2. The sequencing sample was made of peripheral blood. This clonotype originated in a man aged 55 to 70 who had recovered from COVID-19. The CDR3 nucleotides read TGTGCCAGCAGCCAAGATTCTAGCGGGGGGGCTCGCGCAGATACGCAGTATTTT. It encodes CASSQDSSGGARADTQYF.